This T cell receptor (beta chain) was sequenced for a study of blood T cells in healthy people across ages. Study-wide results and limits: Greater diversity and more naive CD4+ cells were seen in long-lived donors than in aged donors.

The sample holds a few counts of this clonotype. As yet, its antigen is unknown. The CDR3 has 19 amino acids. Looked up from germline, CDR1 is MDHEN and CDR2 is SYDVKM. The trim removed 6 bases at V and 0 bases at J, leaving 11 bases unmatched. Together with a sample-barcoded 5' primer, a J-beta primer mix was included in a second PCR lasting roughly 7 to 11 cycles. In TCRdb, the 5' RACE reads were re-called with MiXCR into one record per CDR3 protein. In the table there are some 1.5 million distinct CDR3 sequences, 28% of which are singletons. This chain uses TRBV28 with TRBJ2-1, with TRBD2 matching over 13 bases. The sequenced sample was blood. The clonotype comes from a woman aged 25 to 39 in good health. In nucleotides, the CDR3 is TGTGCCAGCAGGATCAAACTAGCGGGAGGGACCTCCTCCTACAATGAGCAGTTCTTC. Protein: CASRIKLAGGTSSYNEQFF. Based on the CDR3 plus reference TRBV28 and TRBJ2-1, the full variable domain is DVKVTQSSRYLVKRTGEKVFLECVQDMDHENMFWYRQDPGLGLRLIYFSYDVKMKEKGDIPEGYSVSREKKERFSLILESASTNQTSMYLCASRIKLAGGTSSYNEQFFGPGTRLTVL.